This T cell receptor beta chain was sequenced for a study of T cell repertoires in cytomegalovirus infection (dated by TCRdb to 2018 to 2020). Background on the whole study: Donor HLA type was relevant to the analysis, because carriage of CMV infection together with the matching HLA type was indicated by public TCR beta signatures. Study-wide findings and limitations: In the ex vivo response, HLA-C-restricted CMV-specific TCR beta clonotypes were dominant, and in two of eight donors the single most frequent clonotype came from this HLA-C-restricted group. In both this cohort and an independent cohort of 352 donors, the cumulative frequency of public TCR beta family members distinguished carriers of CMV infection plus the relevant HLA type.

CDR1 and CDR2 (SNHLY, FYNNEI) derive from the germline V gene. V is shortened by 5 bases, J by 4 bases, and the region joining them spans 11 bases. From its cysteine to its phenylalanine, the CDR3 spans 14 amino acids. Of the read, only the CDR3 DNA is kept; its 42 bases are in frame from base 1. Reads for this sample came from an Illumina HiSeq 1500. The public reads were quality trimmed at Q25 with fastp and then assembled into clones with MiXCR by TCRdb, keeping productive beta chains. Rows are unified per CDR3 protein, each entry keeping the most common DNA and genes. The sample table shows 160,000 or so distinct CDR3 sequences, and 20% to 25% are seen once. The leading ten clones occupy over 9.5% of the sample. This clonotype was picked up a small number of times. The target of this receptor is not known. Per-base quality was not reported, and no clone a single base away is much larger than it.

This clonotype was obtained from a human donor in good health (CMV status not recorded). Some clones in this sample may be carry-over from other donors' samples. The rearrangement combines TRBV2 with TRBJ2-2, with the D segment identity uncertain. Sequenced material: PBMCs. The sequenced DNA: TGTGCCAGCAGTCTTGGCCTAGGCACCGGGGAGCTGTTTTTT. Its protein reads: CASSLGLGTGELFF.